The entry that follows covers one T cell receptor (beta chain) sequence. Its antigen is not known. This entry comes from a study of T cell responses to AZD1222 COVID-19 vaccine. Whole-study results and caveats: Nearly half of unique spike-specific TCRs reportedly avoided B.1.351 and B.1.1.7 mutated regions.

TCRdb's table, derived via immunoSEQ multiplex PCR, lists solely in-frame clones and lacks some. The data hold about 120,000 clones, with 70% to 90% observed a single time. Sequencing used peripheral blood, obtained on day 0 of AZD1222 vaccination. This TCR derives from an adult in good health.

The CDR3 region is CAISGSGAANSPLHF. CDR3 in DNA: TGTGCCATCTCCGGGTCAGGGGCGGCTAATTCACCCCTCCACTTT. The rearrangement links TRBV10-3 to TRBJ1-6; maybe TRBD1 (6 bases). The germline V gene has CDR1 ENHRY and CDR2 SYGVKD. Trimming took 8 bases from V and 6 from J, leaving 17 bases between them. The CDR3 extends over 15 amino acids.